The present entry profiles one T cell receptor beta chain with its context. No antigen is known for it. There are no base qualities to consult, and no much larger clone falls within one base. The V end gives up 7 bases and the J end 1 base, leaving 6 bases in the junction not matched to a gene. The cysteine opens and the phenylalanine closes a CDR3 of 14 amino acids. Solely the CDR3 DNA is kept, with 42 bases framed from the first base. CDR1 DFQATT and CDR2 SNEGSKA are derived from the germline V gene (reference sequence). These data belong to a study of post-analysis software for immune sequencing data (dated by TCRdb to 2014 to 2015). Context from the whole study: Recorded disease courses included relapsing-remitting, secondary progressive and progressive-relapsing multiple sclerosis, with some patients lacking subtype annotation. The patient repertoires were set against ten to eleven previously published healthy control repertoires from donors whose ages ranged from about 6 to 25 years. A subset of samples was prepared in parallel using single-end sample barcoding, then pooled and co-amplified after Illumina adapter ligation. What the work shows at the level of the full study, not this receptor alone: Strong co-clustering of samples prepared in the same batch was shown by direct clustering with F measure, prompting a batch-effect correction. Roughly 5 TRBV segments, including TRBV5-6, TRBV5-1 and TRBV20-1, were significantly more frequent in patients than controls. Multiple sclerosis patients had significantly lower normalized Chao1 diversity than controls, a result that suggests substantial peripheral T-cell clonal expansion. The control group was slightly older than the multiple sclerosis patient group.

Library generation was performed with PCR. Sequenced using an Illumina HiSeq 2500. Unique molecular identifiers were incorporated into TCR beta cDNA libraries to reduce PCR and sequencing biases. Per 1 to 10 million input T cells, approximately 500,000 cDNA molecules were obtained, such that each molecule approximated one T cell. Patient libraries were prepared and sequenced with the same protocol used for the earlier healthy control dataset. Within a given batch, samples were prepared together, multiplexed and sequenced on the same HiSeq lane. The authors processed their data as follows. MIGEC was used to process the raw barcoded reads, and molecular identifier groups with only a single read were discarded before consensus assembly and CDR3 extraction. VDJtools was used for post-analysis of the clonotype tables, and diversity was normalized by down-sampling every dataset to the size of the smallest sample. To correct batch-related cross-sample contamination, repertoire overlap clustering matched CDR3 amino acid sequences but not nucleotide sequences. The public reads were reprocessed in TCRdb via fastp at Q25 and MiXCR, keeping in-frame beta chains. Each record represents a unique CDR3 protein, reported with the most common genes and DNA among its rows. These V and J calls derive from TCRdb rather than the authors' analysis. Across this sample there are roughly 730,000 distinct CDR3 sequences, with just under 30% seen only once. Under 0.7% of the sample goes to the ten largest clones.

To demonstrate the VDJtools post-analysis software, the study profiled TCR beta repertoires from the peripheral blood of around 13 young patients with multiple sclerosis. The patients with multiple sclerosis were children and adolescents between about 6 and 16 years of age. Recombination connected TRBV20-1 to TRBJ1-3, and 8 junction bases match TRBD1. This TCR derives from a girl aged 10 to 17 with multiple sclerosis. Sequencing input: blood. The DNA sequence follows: TGCAGTGTTACAGGGGGAATGTCTGGAAACACCATATATTTT. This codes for CSVTGGMSGNTIYF.